Listed below are T cell receptor beta chains from one sample, sequenced in a study of response to subunit inactivated influenza vaccine. TCRdb used MiXCR to reprocess the RT-PCR reads, holding one entry per CDR3 protein. The top ten clones hold approximately 10% of a sample with 650,000 to 700,000 distinct CDR3 sequences, about a sixth of them seen once. The sample consisted of PBMCs from blood, taken approximately 13 days after vaccination. The source is a man between 45 and 60 years old who received an inactivated influenza vaccine. Both conserved end residues are trimmed from each CDR3.

TRBV4-2	TRBJ2-6	ASSQMGAGGANVLT
TRBV5-1	TRBJ1-1	ASSLGPTVTEAF
TRBV5-5	TRBJ2-5	ASSPGHNQETQY
TRBV27	TRBJ2-5	ASSEIDRAQETQY
TRBV6-1	TRBJ2-7	ASSPDRNSYEQY
TRBV19	TRBJ2-1	ASRTRGAYSSYNEQF
TRBV10-3	TRBJ2-6	AIRGMGQGNPGANVLT
TRBV4-3	TRBJ2-2	ASSQDRVLSGELF
TRBV15	TRBJ2-5	ATSRSPGQGSETQY
TRBV28	TRBJ1-1	ASSSVWVRENTEAF
TRBV6-1	TRBJ2-5	ASSWTGGEGETQY
TRBV30	TRBJ1-1	AWSVYLAEAF
TRBV28	TRBJ2-1	ASQDPGHNYNEQF
TRBV28	TRBJ2-7	ASRPGGSTSEQY
TRBV20-1	TRBJ2-7	SARDPGRVWGRQY
TRBV12-3/TRBV12-4	TRBJ1-1	ASSFMAANEAF
TRBV20-1	TRBJ2-3	SGSGRTDTQY
TRBV29-1	TRBJ1-1	SVAGIRGNTEAF
TRBV10-1	TRBJ2-1	ASRDSGGGNEQF
TRBV20-1	TRBJ1-2	SAAGTGAGNYGYT
TRBV20-1	TRBJ2-3	SARDRGFSDTQY
TRBV2	TRBJ2-5	ASRSTALQETQY
TRBV29-1	TRBJ2-7	SVDLAGAEQY